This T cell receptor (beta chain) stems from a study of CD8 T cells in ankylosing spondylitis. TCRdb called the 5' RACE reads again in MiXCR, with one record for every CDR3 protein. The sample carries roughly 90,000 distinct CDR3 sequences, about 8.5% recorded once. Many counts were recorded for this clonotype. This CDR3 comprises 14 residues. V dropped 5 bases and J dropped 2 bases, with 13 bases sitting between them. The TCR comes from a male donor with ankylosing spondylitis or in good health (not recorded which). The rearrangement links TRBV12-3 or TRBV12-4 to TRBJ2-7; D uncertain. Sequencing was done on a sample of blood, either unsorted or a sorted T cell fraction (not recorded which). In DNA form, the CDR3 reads TGTGCCAGCAGTCCGATGGGCATGACCTACGAGCAGTACTTC. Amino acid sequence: CASSPMGMTYEQYF.